The rows below give T cell receptor beta chains drawn from one sample of a study of technical replicates of blood from a handful of donors. Assay: immunoSEQ multiplex PCR; the TCRdb copy retains only in-frame clones and omits some. The top ten hold 0.27% of the sample, which has 65,000 to 95,000 clones, 80% to 95% seen once. What was sequenced was T cells isolated from PBMCs. The receptor set was obtained from a human donor in good health. Each CDR3 is given with its conserved first and last residue. Fields, in order: clone size, D gene, V gene, J gene, CDR3 DNA, CDR3 protein. The D gene is left open where the match is weak. Part of the rows lack a size; the others show once, few, many or a class for expanded clones.

>.|.|TRBV4-1|TRBJ2-1
TGCGCCAGCAGCCAAGTTATTAATGAGCAGTTCTTC
CASSQVINEQFF
>few|.|TRBV5-1|TRBJ2-7
TGCGCCAGCAGCCCAGGGGACACAAGCTACGAGCAGTACTTC
CASSPGDTSYEQYF
>.|TRBD1|TRBV19|TRBJ2-7
TGTGCCAGTACCCCCGGGACAGCCTACGAGCAGTACTTC
CASTPGTAYEQYF
>once|TRBD2|TRBV5-4|TRBJ2-7
TGTGCCAGCAGCTTCCTTAGCGGGAGTCAGTACGAGCAGTACTTC
CASSFLSGSQYEQYF
>.|TRBD1|TRBV4-1|TRBJ2-7
TGCGCCAGCAGCCAACAACTACAGGGGGCCTCCGAGCAGTACTTC
CASSQQLQGASEQYF
>.|TRBD1|TRBV4-2|TRBJ1-2
TGTGCCAGCAGCCAAGTCGGTGACAGGGTCTTCTATGGCTACACCTTC
CASSQVGDRVFYGYTF
>.|.|TRBV21-1|TRBJ2-7
TGTGCCAGCAGCAAAGTATGGCGGGGGGGCTACCATCGGTACGAGCAGTACTTC
CASSKVWRGGYHRYEQYF
>.|TRBD2|TRBV5-1|TRBJ2-2
TGCGCCAGCAGCCTGGGAGGCGGGAGGCTCACCGGGGAGCTGTTTTTT
CASSLGGGRLTGELFF
>.|TRBD2|TRBV11-2|TRBJ2-7
TGTGCCAGCAGCGCCAGGGAGGGGCGGGGGGAGCAGTACTTC
CASSAREGRGEQYF
>.|TRBD1|TRBV14|TRBJ1-1
TGTGCCAGCAAGGTGACAGGGTTCCAAGAAGCTTTCTTT
CASKVTGFQEAFF
>.|TRBD1|TRBV7-2|TRBJ2-5
TGTGCCAGCAGCACGGGACAGGGGAGATTTGAGACCCAGTACTTC
CASSTGQGRFETQYF
>once|.|TRBV6-6|TRBJ2-1
TGTGCCAGCAGTTTCGCAGCCCTAGACCCCTACAATGAGCAGTTCTTC
CASSFAALDPYNEQFF
>.|.|TRBV7-7|TRBJ2-3
TGTGCCAGCAGCTTAGATCTCGGGAGCGAGTCCCAGCAGTATTTT
CASSLDLGSESQQYF